The 15 T cell receptor beta chains presented below share a single source sample, sequenced in a study of OX40 agonist ivuxolimab in advanced cancers. Produced via immunoSEQ multiplex PCR; TCRdb's table is partial and in-frame only. The repertoire consists of about 100,000 clones, with less than 85% occurring once and the leading ten covering around 5%. The source material was CD4+ or CD8+ T cells sorted from blood, sampled in a trial of the OX40 agonist ivuxolimab. These receptors originate from an adult with an advanced solid tumor such as melanoma, head and neck, liver or kidney cancer.

The CDR3 sequence: CASSLGQTRIYGYTF. CDR3 sequence (DNA): TGTGCCAGCAGCTTAGGACAGACCCGAATCTATGGCTACACCTTC. The chain recombines TRBV7-9 with TRBJ1-2, with TRBD1 as a possible D gene (5 bases). Germline V gene data show CDR1 as SEHNR and CDR2 as FQNEAQ (reference sequence). The V end was cut by 1 base, the J end by 4 bases, with 13 bases between. The CDR3 has 15 amino acids. The full variable domain, rest sourced from reference TRBV7-9 and TRBJ1-2, is DTGVSQNPRHKITKRGQNVTFRCDPISEHNRLYWYRQTLGQGPEFLTYFQNEAQLEKSRLLSDRFSAERPKGSFSTLEIQRTEQGDSAMYLCASSLGQTRIYGYTFGSGTRLTVV.

This chain uses TRBV18 with TRBJ2-2; no clear D gene. The length of the CDR3 is 16 residues. The germline gives CDR1 KGHSH, CDR2 LQKENI. Trimming left V 3 bases short and J 3 bases short, with 14 bases between. The CDR3 loop reads CASSPIGGLDTGELFF. CDR3 coding DNA: TGTGCCAGCTCACCGATTGGTGGCTTGGACACCGGGGAGCTGTTTTTT.

The chain couples TRBV4-2 to TRBJ1-1; the D is unclear. Trimming left V 1 base short and J 4 bases short, with 7 bases between. Per the germline V gene, CDR1 is LGHNA and CDR2 is YNFKEQ. CDR3 length: 13 residues. CDR3 sequence (DNA): TGTGCCAGCAGCCAAGGGGAGAGCACTGAAGCTTTCTTT. Protein sequence: CASSQGESTEAFF.

This chain connects TRBV18 to TRBJ1-3; unclear D gene. Trimming left V 9 bases short and J 0 bases short, with 9 bases between. Germline CDR1 is KGHSH and CDR2 is LQKENI. The CDR3 covers 13 residues. CDR3 sequence reads: CASSESSGNTIYF. Written as DNA, the CDR3 is TGTGCCAGTTCGGAGAGCTCTGGAAACACCATATATTTT.

The CDR3 loop is CASSESRASGSFYNEQFF. Written as DNA, the CDR3 is TGCGCCAGCAGTGAGTCGAGGGCTAGCGGGAGTTTTTACAATGAGCAGTTCTTC. The V call is TRBV10-2, the J call TRBJ2-1; 10 positions match TRBD2. The V and J ends lost 0 bases and 4 bases, in that order; junction bases with no gene match: 9. This CDR3 has 18 amino acids. CDR1 and CDR2 from the germline V gene are WSHSY and SAAADI.

This clone was picked up one time. V is TRBV11-1 and J is TRBJ2-3; 8 bases are a match to TRBD2. With V trimmed by 5 bases and J by 0 bases, 16 bases remained unmatched. The CDR3 covers 19 residues. Per germline, CDR1 SGHAT and CDR2 FQDESV (reference sequence). The CDR3 DNA sequence: TGTGCCAGCAGCCCGGGGGGGGGAAAGCGGGGCCGAAGCACAGATACGCAGTATTTT. This sequence encodes CASSPGGGKRGRSTDTQYF.

This clone is a singleton in its sample. The chain combines TRBV19 with TRBJ1-1; D is perhaps TRBD1 (5 bases). There are 15 residues in the CDR3. The V gene lost 5 bases and the J gene lost 1 base, with 14 bases spanning the gap. Germline V gene data show CDR1 as LNHDA and CDR2 as SQIVND (reference sequence). The CDR3 coding sequence is TGTGCCAGTAGTCCCCAGGCGGGGGAGAACACTGAAGCTTTCTTT. Translating it yields CASSPQAGENTEAFF.

CDR3 DNA: TGTGCCAGCAGCATGGACAGCTCCTACGAGCAGTACTTC. Residues: CASSMDSSYEQYF. The rearrangement uses TRBV7-9 and TRBJ2-7; tentatively, D is TRBD1 (6 bases). CDR1 SEHNR and CDR2 FQNEAQ come from the germline V gene (reference sequence). The CDR3 covers 13 residues. V was clipped by 5 bases and J by 0 bases, with 8 bases between them. The variable domain in full, completed from reference TRBV7-9 and TRBJ2-7, reads DTGVSQNPRHKITKRGQNVTFRCDPISEHNRLYWYRQTLGQGPEFLTYFQNEAQLEKSRLLSDRFSAERPKGSFSTLEIQRTEQGDSAMYLCASSMDSSYEQYFGPGTRLTVT.

The chain has TRBV27 and TRBJ2-7; D is uncertain. V was pared by 2 bases and J by 2 bases, with 7 bases between. Germline V gene sequence: CDR1 MNHEY, CDR2 SMNVEV (reference sequence). The CDR3 is 13 amino acids. The CDR3 reads CASSLDPPYEQYF. DNA of the CDR3: TGTGCCAGCAGTTTAGACCCGCCCTACGAGCAGTACTTC.

In its sample, this clone was seen many times. The chain couples TRBV27 to TRBJ1-2, with 12 positions matching TRBD1. The CDR3 spans 15 residues. The germline CDR1 and CDR2 sequences are MNHEY and SMNVEV (reference sequence). The junction had 7 bases not matched to a gene; V was cut back by 4 bases and J by 7 bases. CDR3 protein: CASSWGQGARSGYTF. The CDR3, as DNA: TGTGCCAGCAGTTGGGGACAGGGGGCGCGAAGTGGCTACACCTTC.

The chain carries TRBV9 and TRBJ2-7; TRBD1 aligns across 11 bases. This CDR3 comprises 16 residues. The V gene's germline CDR1 is SGDLS and CDR2 YYNGEE. The J segment lost 7 bases and the V segment lost 4 bases, leaving 13 bases of the junction unmatched. The CDR3 DNA follows: TGTGCCAGCAGCTTAGGGGGGGGACAGGGGGGTAATGAGCAGTACTTC. This sequence encodes CASSLGGGQGGNEQYF.

V and J are TRBV10-3 and TRBJ1-5; tentative D call: TRBD1 (5 bases). The germline V gene encodes CDR1 ENHRY and CDR2 SYGVKD. V gave up 3 bases and J gave up 9 bases, with 21 bases separating them. The CDR3 is made up of 16 amino acids. As DNA, the CDR3 is TGTGCCATCAGTGAACGGTTGGGCAGGGCAGAAGTGCCCCAGCATTTT. Protein: CAISERLGRAEVPQHF.

The gene calls are TRBV4-1 and TRBJ2-2; 9 bases fit TRBD1. Germline V gene sequence: CDR1 MGHRA, CDR2 YSYEKL. The V gene end was trimmed by 3 bases and the J gene end by 2 bases; junction bases not matched to a gene: 4. CDR3 length: 16 residues. The CDR3, as DNA: TGCGCCAGCAGCCATGGGGACAGGGTAAACACCGGGGAGCTGTTTTTT. It translates to CASSHGDRVNTGELFF.

The chain recombines TRBV9 with TRBJ2-1, with 8 nucleotides matching TRBD2. Germline CDR1 is SGDLS and CDR2 is YYNGEE. The CDR3 length is 15 residues. V shed 3 bases and J 3 bases; nucleotides not matched to a gene: 5. This CDR3 is CASSARGANYNEQFF. The CDR3 DNA follows: TGTGCCAGCAGCGCGCGGGGGGCCAACTACAATGAGCAGTTCTTC.

This clone came up once. The gene calls are TRBV12-5 and TRBJ2-3; 10 positions agree with TRBD2. This CDR3 is built from 17 residues. Germline CDR1 LGHNT, CDR2 FRNRAP. V lost 6 bases and J lost 3; bases outside the gene matches: 12. The CDR3 DNA reads as TGTGCTAGTGGACGTCAGGTTAGCGGGAGGCTGACAGATACGCAGTATTTT. Protein sequence: CASGRQVSGRLTDTQYF.